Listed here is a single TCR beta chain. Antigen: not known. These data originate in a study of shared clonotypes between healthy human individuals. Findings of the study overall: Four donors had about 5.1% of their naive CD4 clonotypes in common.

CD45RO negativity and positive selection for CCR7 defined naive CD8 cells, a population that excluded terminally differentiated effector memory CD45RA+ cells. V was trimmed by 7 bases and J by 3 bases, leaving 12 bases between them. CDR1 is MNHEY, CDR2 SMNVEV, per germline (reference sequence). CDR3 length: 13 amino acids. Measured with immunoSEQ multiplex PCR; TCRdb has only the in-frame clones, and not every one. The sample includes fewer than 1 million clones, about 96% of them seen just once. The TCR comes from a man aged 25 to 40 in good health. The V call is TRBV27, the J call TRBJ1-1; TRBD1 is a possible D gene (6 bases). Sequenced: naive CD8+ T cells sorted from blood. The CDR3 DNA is TGTGCCAGCAAACAGGGCTACGACACTGAAGCTTTCTTT. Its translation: CASKQGYDTEAFF.